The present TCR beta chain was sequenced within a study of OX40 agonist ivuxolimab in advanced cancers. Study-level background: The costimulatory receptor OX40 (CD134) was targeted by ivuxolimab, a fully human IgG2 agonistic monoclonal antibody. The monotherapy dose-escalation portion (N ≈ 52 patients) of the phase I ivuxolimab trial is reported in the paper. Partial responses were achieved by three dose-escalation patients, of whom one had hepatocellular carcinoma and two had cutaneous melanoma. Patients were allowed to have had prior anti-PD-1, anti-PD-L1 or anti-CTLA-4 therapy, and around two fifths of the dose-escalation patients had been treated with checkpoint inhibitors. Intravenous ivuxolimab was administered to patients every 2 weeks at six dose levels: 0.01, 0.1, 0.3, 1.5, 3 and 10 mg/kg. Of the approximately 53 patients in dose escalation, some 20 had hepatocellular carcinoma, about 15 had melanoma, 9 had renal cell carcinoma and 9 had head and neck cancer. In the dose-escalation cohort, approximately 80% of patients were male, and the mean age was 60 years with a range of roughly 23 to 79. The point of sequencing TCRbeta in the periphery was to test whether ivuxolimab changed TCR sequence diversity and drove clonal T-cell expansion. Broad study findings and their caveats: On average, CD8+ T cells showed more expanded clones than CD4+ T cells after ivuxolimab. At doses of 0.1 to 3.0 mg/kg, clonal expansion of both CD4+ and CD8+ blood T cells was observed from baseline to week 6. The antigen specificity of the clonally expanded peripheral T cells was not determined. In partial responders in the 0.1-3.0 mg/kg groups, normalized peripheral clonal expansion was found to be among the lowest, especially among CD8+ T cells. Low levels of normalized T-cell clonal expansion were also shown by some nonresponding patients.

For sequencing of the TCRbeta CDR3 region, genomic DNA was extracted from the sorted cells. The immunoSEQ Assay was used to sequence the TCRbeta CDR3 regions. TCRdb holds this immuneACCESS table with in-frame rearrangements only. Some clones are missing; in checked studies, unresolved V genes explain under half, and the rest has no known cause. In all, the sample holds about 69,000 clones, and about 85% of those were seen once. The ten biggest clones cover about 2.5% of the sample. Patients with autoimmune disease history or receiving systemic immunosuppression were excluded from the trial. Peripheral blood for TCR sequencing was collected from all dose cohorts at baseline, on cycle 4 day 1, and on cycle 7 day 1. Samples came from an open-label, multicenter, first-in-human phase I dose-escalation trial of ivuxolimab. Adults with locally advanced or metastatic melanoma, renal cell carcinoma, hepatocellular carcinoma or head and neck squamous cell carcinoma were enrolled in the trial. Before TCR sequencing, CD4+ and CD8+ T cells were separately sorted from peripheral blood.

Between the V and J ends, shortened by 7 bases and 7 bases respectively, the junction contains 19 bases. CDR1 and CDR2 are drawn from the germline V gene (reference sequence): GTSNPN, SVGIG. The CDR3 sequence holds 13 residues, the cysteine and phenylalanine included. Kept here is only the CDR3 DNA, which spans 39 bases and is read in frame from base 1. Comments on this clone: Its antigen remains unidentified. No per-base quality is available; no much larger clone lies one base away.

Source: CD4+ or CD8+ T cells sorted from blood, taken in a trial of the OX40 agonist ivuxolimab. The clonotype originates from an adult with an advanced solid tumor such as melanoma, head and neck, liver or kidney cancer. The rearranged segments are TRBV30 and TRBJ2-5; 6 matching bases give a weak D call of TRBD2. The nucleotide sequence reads TGTGCCTCCTCCCCCGGGAGCCCCGGGACCCAGTACTTC. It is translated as CASSPGSPGTQYF.